What follows is one T cell receptor (beta chain) and its context. The record originates from a study of radiotherapy plus CTLA-4 blockade in lung cancer. The protocol was immunoSEQ multiplex PCR, while the TCRdb copy is restricted to in-frame clones and leaves out a portion. In the table there are 40,000 to 45,000 clones, about 74% of which are singletons. Looked up from germline, CDR1 is SGHKS and CDR2 is YYEKEE (reference sequence). V gave up 3 bases and J gave up 0 bases, with 13 bases separating them. This CDR3 has 16 residues. J is TRBJ2-1 and V is TRBV5-5, with a tentative D call TRBD2 (6 bases). The sequence was obtained from a human donor with non-small cell lung cancer who had stable disease on radiotherapy plus ipilimumab. Sequenced material: peripheral blood, taken from a patient treated with radiotherapy plus ipilimumab. CDR3 nucleotides: TGTGCCAGCAGCTCAACTCTAGCGTACTCCTACAATGAGCAGTTCTTC. Amino acid sequence: CASSSTLAYSYNEQFF.